Following are 2 T cell receptor beta chains from one sample sequenced in a study of blood T cell repertoires in COVID-19. Sequenced by immunoSEQ multiplex PCR; TCRdb stores in-frame clones only, minus some. The sample contains 200,000 to 250,000 clones, around 87% of which appear only once. Sequencing was performed on PBMCs or T cells enriched from blood (not recorded which). The source is a man aged 30 to 39 who had been exposed to COVID-19.

The chain has TRBV5-4 and TRBJ2-3, with TRBD2 matching over 11 bases. CDR1 is SGHNT, CDR2 YYREEE, per germline (reference sequence). V was clipped by 1 base and J by 2 bases; unmatched bases: 6. The CDR3 is made up of 17 amino acids. CDR3 residues: CASSLKASGGTTDTQYF. The CDR3 DNA is TGTGCCAGCAGCTTGAAGGCTAGCGGGGGGACCACAGATACGCAGTATTTT.

The CDR3 region has the DNA TGTGCCAGCTCACCAAGTAAAGGACAGACCCTCTATGGCTACACCTTC. Translation: CASSPSKGQTLYGYTF. The V call is TRBV18, the J call TRBJ1-2, with a possible D match to TRBD1 (6 bases). CDR3 size: 16 residues. Germline assignment: CDR1 KGHSH and CDR2 LQKENI. Trimming shortened V by 2 bases and J by 4 bases, and 17 bases separated the two germline ends.